The 13 T cell receptor beta chains listed next were all sequenced from one sample in a study of T cell changes during pregnancy in multiple sclerosis. Method: immunoSEQ multiplex PCR; TCRdb's copy keeps in-frame clones and lacks some. The table records 78,000 or so clones, 92% of them present only once. This specimen consisted of peripheral blood, obtained before pregnancy. These receptors were collected from a female donor with multiple sclerosis, enrolled in a pregnancy study.

This clone was seen only once. The chain's CDR3 is CASSEGPSGGGDEQFF. DNA for the CDR3: TGTGCCAGCAGTGAAGGACCTAGCGGGGGGGGCGATGAGCAGTTCTTC. The V gene is TRBV2, the J gene TRBJ2-1, with 12 positions matching TRBD2. V was clipped by 1 base and J by 8 bases; unmatched bases: 6. The V gene's germline CDR1 is SNHLY and CDR2 FYNNEI. The CDR3 length is 16 residues.

This clone appeared a single time. The chain recombines TRBV13 with TRBJ2-1, with D uncertain. The CDR3 is made up of 16 amino acids. V was clipped by 4 bases and J by 0 bases, with 13 bases between them. The germline gives CDR1 PRHDT, CDR2 FYEKMQ (reference sequence). This CDR3 reads CASSSTGRSSYNEQFF. The CDR3 DNA reads as TGTGCCAGCAGCTCGACTGGCCGGAGCTCCTACAATGAGCAGTTCTTC.

The chain uses TRBV18 and TRBJ1-5; 10 nucleotides agree with TRBD1. This CDR3 has 14 amino acids. V shed 3 bases and J 7 bases; nucleotides not matched to a gene: 3. Germline assignment: CDR1 KGHSH and CDR2 LQKENI. The CDR3 spells CASSPGQGSQPQHF. In nucleotides, the CDR3 is TGTGCCAGCTCACCGGGACAGGGGAGCCAGCCCCAGCATTTT.

The chain has TRBV9 and TRBJ2-1; 7 bases match TRBD2. CDR3 length: 15 amino acids. Trimming at V came to 0 bases and at J to 6 bases, leaving 6 bases not matched to a gene. Germline CDR1 reads SGDLS; CDR2 reads YYNGEE. The CDR3 region is CASSVEDWGGNEQFF. In nucleotides, the CDR3 is TGTGCCAGCAGCGTAGAAGACTGGGGGGGCAATGAGCAGTTCTTC.

V usage is TRBV7-6 and J usage is TRBJ1-1; D gene uncertain. V was clipped by 0 bases and J by 4 bases, with 9 bases between them. The CDR3 has 14 amino acids. Germline V gene lookup returns CDR1 SGHVS and CDR2 FNYEAQ. The CDR3 nucleotides read TGTGCCAGCAGCTTAGCCTCCGCGGGCACTGAAGCTTTCTTT. Its translation: CASSLASAGTEAFF.

The chain couples TRBV11-2 to TRBJ2-5, with TRBD1 as a possible D gene (5 bases). This CDR3 contains 16 residues. V was cut by 2 bases and J by 0 bases, with 13 bases left in between. Germline values: CDR1 SGHAT, CDR2 FQNNGV. CDR3 region: CASSLKGVVYQETQYF. CDR3 bases: TGTGCCAGCAGCTTAAAAGGGGTCGTGTACCAAGAGACCCAGTACTTC.

The chain has TRBV6-5 and TRBJ1-5, with TRBD1 as a possible D gene (5 bases). Trimming removed 3 bases at V and 8 bases at J, with 14 bases between. The CDR3 extends over 14 amino acids. Germline V lookup: CDR1 MNHEY, CDR2 SVGAGI. The CDR3 DNA reads as TGTGCCAGCAGTTATGGTTTAGGGGAGGAGCCCCAGCATTTT. Translating it yields CASSYGLGEEPQHF.

The gene calls are TRBV19 and TRBJ1-3; D is perhaps TRBD1 (5 bases). The germline V and J ends were trimmed by 5 bases and 2 bases, with 10 bases remaining between them. CDR3 length: 14 residues. CDR1 and CDR2 from the germline V gene are LNHDA and SQIVND (reference sequence). DNA of the CDR3: TGTGCCAGTAGTGAGACAGTCACTGGAAACACCATATATTTT. Amino acids: CASSETVTGNTIYF.

V gene TRBV5-6 combines with J gene TRBJ1-3; tentatively, D is TRBD1 (5 bases). Looked up from germline, CDR1 is SGHDT and CDR2 is YYEEEE. V lost 4 bases and J lost 8, with 7 bases in between. There are 11 residues in the CDR3. CDR3 sequence (DNA): TGTGCCAGCAGCAGGGGTGACACCATATATTTT. Translated: CASSRGDTIYF.

The genes are TRBV5-5 and TRBJ2-1, with D possibly TRBD2 on 6 matching bases. The CDR3 contains 14 residues. Trimming cost V 4 bases and J 5 bases, with 13 bases left between them. The germline V gene has CDR1 SGHKS and CDR2 YYEKEE (reference sequence). CDR3 protein: CASSPIGGHNEQFF. The CDR3 nucleotides read TGTGCCAGCAGCCCGATCGGGGGTCACAATGAGCAGTTCTTC.

The V and J genes are TRBV18 and TRBJ2-7, with a tentative D call TRBD1 (6 bases). The CDR3 is made up of 15 amino acids. The ends were cut back, 1 base at V and 3 bases at J, with 13 bases in the middle. Germline V gene sequence: CDR1 KGHSH, CDR2 LQKENI. In nucleotides, the CDR3 is TGTGCCAGCTCACCACGGACAGACGACCACTACGAGCAGTACTTC. Its translation: CASSPRTDDHYEQYF.

The chain recombines TRBV4-1 with TRBJ1-1; D remains unclear. CDR1 is MGHRA, CDR2 YSYEKL, per germline. CDR3 length equals 15 residues. Trimming cost V 0 bases and J 3 bases, with 11 bases left between them. CDR3 DNA: TGCGCCAGCAGCCAAGAGTCACAGTCCTACACTGAAGCTTTCTTT. Translating gives CASSQESQSYTEAFF.

This rearrangement joins TRBV6-5 to TRBJ1-4; D is possibly TRBD1 (5 bases). Trimming removed 2 bases at V and 7 bases at J, with 14 bases between. CDR1 and CDR2 (germline): MNHEY, SVGAGI. The CDR3 contains 15 residues. The CDR3 here is CASSYGAGGGEKLFF. CDR3 sequence (DNA): TGTGCCAGCAGTTACGGAGCGGGGGGTGGTGAAAAACTGTTTTTT.